This paragraph reports one T cell receptor (beta chain). Its specificity is not known. This entry belongs to a study of T cells expressing NK-cell markers. Across the study: According to the study, TCR beta repertoires originated from sorted CD3+CD56+NKG2C+, CD3+CD56+NKG2C- and CD3+CD56-NKG2C+ T cells. Findings and caveats of the study: As a fraction of CD8+ T cells, dominant NKG2C+ clonotypes reached about 1.0-7.0% in six or seven donors.

In generating TCR beta cDNA, 5'RACE template switching with UMIs was used. TCRdb reprocessed the 5' RACE reads; each CDR3 protein has one entry and no DNA is given. The sample totals about 160,000 distinct CDR3 sequences; its top ten clones hold less than 20%. Per the germline V gene, CDR1 is MGHRA and CDR2 is YSYEKL. This CDR3 has 15 amino acids. The chain couples TRBV4-1 to TRBJ1-2; without DNA, the TCRdb call of TRBD1 cannot be checked. The clonotype originates from a woman between 18 and 70 years old in good health. Sequencing was carried out using blood T cells: a sorted CD56 or NKG2C T cell subset, CD4+ or CD8+ T cells, or bulk PBMC T cells (not recorded which). This chain's CDR3 is CASSLEQGAHYGYTF.